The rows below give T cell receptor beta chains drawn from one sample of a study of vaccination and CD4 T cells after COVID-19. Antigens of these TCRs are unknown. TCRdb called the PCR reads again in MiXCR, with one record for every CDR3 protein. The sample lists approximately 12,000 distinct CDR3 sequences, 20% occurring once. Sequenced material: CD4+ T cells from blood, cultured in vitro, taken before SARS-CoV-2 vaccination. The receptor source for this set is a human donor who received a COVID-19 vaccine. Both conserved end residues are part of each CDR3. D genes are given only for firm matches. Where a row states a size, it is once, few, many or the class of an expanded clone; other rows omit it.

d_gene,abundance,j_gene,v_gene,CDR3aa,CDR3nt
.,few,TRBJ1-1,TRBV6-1,CASSPASSLRNTEAFF,TGTGCCAGCAGCCCGGCGTCCTCTCTCCGGAACACTGAAGCTTTCTTT
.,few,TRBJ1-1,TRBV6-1,CASSMRLYTEAFF,TGTGCCAGCAGTATGCGACTGTACACTGAAGCTTTCTTT
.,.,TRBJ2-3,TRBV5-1,CASSLNSGSSTDTQYF,TGCGCCAGCAGCTTGAACAGCGGCTCTAGCACAGATACGCAGTATTTT
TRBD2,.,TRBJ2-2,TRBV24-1,CATSGQDSGGNTGELFF,TGTGCCACCAGTGGTCAGGACAGCGGGGGGAACACCGGGGAGCTGTTTTTT
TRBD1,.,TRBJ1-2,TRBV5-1,CASSLAVTGGGYTF,TGCGCCAGCAGCTTGGCTGTTACAGGGGGCGGCTACACCTTC
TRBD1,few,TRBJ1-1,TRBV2,CASSVQGSRTEAFF,TGTGCCAGCAGTGTACAGGGGAGCCGCACTGAAGCTTTCTTT
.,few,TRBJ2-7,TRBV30,CAWSQSLGGGDEQYF,TGTGCCTGGAGTCAGTCCCTTGGGGGTGGCGACGAGCAGTACTTC
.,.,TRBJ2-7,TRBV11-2,CASSFLGSSRYEQYF,TGTGCCAGCAGCTTCCTCGGGTCAAGTCGGTACGAGCAGTACTTC
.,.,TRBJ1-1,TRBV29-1,CSVLDSYKGYTEAFF,TGCAGCGTCTTGGACAGTTACAAAGGGTACACTGAAGCTTTCTTT
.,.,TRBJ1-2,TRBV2,CASSGQPNYGYTF,TGTGCCAGCAGTGGACAACCTAACTATGGCTACACCTTC
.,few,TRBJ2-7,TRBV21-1,CASSGLAGPLIYEQYF,TGTGCCAGCAGTGGTTTGGCGGGGCCCTTAATCTACGAGCAGTACTTC
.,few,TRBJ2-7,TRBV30,CAWSVRLANEQYF,TGTGCCTGGAGTGTACGTCTAGCGAACGAGCAGTACTTC
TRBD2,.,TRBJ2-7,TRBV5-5,CASSQIAGGSYEQYF,TGTGCCAGCAGCCAAATAGCGGGGGGGTCCTACGAGCAGTACTTC
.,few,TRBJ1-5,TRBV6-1,CASSEWTALQPQHF,TGTGCCAGCAGTGAGTGGACAGCCCTCCAGCCCCAGCATTTT
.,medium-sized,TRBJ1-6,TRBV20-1,CSAEGTPNSPLHF,TGCAGTGCCGAGGGGACACCTAATTCACCCCTCCACTTT
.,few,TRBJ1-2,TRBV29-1,CSVAGETYYGYTF,TGCAGCGTTGCGGGGGAGACTTACTATGGCTACACCTTC
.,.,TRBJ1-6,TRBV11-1,CASSLDAQNSPLHF,TGTGCCAGCAGCTTAGATGCGCAAAATTCACCCCTCCACTTT
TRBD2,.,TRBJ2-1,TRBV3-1,CASSQDLAGSGNEQFF,TGTGCCAGCAGCCAAGATCTAGCGGGGTCGGGTAATGAGCAGTTCTTC
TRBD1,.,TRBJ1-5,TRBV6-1,CASRPPGQGNQPQHF,TGTGCCAGCAGACCCCCGGGACAGGGCAATCAGCCCCAGCATTTT
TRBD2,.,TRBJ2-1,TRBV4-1,CASSQERRLAGGLSYNEQFF,TGCGCCAGCAGCCAAGAACGGCGACTAGCGGGGGGCCTCTCCTACAATGAGCAGTTCTTC
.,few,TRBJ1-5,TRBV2,CASGWDGRTNQPQHF,TGTGCCAGCGGGTGGGATGGACGGACCAATCAGCCCCAGCATTTT
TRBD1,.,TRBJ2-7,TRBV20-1,CSAGTGISYEQYF,TGCAGTGCAGGGACAGGGATTTCCTACGAGCAGTACTTC
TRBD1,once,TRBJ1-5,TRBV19,CAGRGQGAIYFQPQHF,TGTGCCGGTAGGGGACAGGGGGCGATTTACTTCCAGCCCCAGCATTTT
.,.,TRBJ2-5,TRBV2,CASSDVGDGQETQYF,TGTGCCAGCAGTGACGTCGGGGATGGACAAGAGACCCAGTACTTC
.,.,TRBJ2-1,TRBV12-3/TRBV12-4,CASSLNRDMNEQFF,TGTGCCAGCAGTTTAAACCGGGACATGAATGAGCAGTTCTTC
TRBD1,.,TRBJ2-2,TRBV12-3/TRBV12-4,CASSYDRGAGELFF,TGTGCCAGCAGTTACGACAGGGGCGCCGGGGAGCTGTTTTTT
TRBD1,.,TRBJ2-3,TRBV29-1,CSVARTGDTDTQYF,TGCAGCGTCGCCAGGACAGGGGACACAGATACGCAGTATTTT
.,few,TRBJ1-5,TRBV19,CASKMGLDSPYSNQPQHF,TGTGCCAGTAAAATGGGCCTGGACAGCCCTTATAGCAATCAGCCCCAGCATTTT
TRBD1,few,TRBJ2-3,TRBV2,CATSLRQGATDTQYF,TGTGCCACCAGCCTGCGACAGGGGGCCACAGATACGCAGTATTTT
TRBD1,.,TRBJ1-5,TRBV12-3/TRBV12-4,CASSLSTGEPQHF,TGTGCCAGCAGTTTATCGACAGGGGAGCCCCAGCATTTT
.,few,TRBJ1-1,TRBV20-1,CRVADTEAFF,TGCAGGGTGGCTGACACTGAAGCTTTCTTT
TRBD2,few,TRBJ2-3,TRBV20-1,CSARVLRGGSYTQYF,TGCAGTGCTAGAGTTTTACGCGGGGGGTCGTATACGCAGTATTTT
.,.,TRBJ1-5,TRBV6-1,CASRKGWTDNQPQHF,TGTGCCAGCAGGAAAGGGTGGACCGACAATCAGCCCCAGCATTTT
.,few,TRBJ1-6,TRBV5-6,CASSFRDGKYNSPLHF,TGTGCCAGCAGCTTTCGGGATGGAAAGTATAATTCACCCCTCCACTTT
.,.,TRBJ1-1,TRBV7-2,CAGSARKTGRGMNTEAFF,TGTGCCGGCAGCGCGCGTAAGACAGGAAGGGGGATGAACACTGAAGCTTTCTTT
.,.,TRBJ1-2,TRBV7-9,CASSLTVGGYTF,TGTGCCAGCAGCTTAACAGTAGGAGGCTACACCTTC
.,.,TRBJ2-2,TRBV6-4,CASSALSGGTGELFF,TGTGCCAGCAGTGCCCTCTCAGGGGGGACCGGGGAGCTGTTTTTT
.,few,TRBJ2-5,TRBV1,CTSSLPTGGWVVTQYF,TGCACCAGCAGCCTCCCAACAGGGGGATGGGTGGTGACCCAGTACTTC
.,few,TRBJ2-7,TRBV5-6,CASSLRPSYEQYF,TGTGCCAGCAGCTTGCGTCCCTCCTACGAGCAGTACTTC
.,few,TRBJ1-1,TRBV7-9,CASSLGSRDTEAFF,TGTGCCAGCAGCTTAGGGTCCAGGGACACTGAAGCTTTCTTT
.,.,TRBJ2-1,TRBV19,CASSPRDSNLDEQFF,TGTGCCAGTAGTCCCCGGGACTCAAATTTAGATGAGCAGTTCTTC
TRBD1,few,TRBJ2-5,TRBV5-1,CASSIGTGNRETQYF,TGCGCCAGCAGCATCGGGACAGGGAATAGGGAGACCCAGTACTTC
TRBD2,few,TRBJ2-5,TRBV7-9,CASSPLGLAVQETQYF,TGTGCCAGCAGCCCCCTGGGACTAGCGGTACAAGAGACCCAGTACTTC
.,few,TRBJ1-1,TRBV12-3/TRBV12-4,CASSPLGLTEAFF,TGTGCCAGCAGCCCCCTAGGGCTCACTGAAGCTTTCTTT
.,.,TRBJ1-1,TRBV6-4,CASASGVDTEAFF,TGTGCCAGCGCCTCTGGGGTGGACACTGAAGCTTTCTTT
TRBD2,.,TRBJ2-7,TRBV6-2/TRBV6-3,CATRPSGSSYEQYF,TGTGCCACCCGCCCTAGCGGGTCCTCCTACGAGCAGTACTTC
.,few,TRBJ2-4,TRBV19,CASSIAGGAQYF,TGTGCCAGTAGTATAGCTGGGGGGGCTCAGTACTTC
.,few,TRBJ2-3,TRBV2,CASPSSPGTDTQYF,TGTGCCAGCCCTTCGAGTCCCGGCACAGATACGCAGTATTTT
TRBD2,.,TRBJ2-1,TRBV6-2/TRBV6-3,CASSYVTPGLAGNNEQFF,TGTGCCAGCAGTTACGTCACCCCGGGACTAGCGGGTAACAATGAGCAGTTCTTC
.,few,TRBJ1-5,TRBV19,CASSMRRGNQPQHF,TGTGCCAGTAGTATGAGGAGGGGGAATCAGCCCCAGCATTTT
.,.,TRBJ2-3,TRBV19,CASGISTDTDTQYF,TGTGCCAGTGGTATTTCAACAGACACAGATACGCAGTATTTT
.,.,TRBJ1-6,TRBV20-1,CSARTAAYYNSPLHF,TGCAGTGCTAGAACGGCCGCTTACTATAATTCACCCCTCCACTTT
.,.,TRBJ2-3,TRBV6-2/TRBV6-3,CASSYGGQLTDTQYF,TGTGCCAGCAGTTACGGGGGACAACTCACAGATACGCAGTATTTT
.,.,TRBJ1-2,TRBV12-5,CASGFEGPNYGYTF,TGTGCTAGTGGTTTCGAAGGGCCAAACTATGGCTACACCTTC
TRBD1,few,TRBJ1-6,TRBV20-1,CSARSGTAYNSPLHF,TGCAGTGCTAGATCCGGGACAGCCTATAATTCACCCCTCCACTTT
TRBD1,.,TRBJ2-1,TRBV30,CAWSLTGTGPVGEQFF,TGTGCCTGGAGTCTCACCGGGACAGGGCCCGTCGGTGAGCAGTTCTTC
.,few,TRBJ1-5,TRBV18,CASSPSSGGDQPQHF,TGTGCCAGCTCACCTAGCTCGGGGGGGGATCAGCCCCAGCATTTT
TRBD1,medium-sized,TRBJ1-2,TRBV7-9,CASSRYGTGDGYTF,TGTGCCAGCAGCCGATACGGGACAGGGGATGGCTACACCTTC
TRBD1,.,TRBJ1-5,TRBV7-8,CASSPDRGNQPQHF,TGTGCCAGCAGCCCGGACAGGGGCAATCAGCCCCAGCATTTT